These 22 T cell receptor beta chains share one sample of origin, sequenced in a study of PD-L1 blockade in urothelial cancer. The table came from immunoSEQ multiplex PCR; TCRdb's copy has only in-frame clones and leaves some out. The table lists some 31,000 clones, around 84% of them singletons. Time point reported: peripheral blood 6 weeks after treatment start. The starting material was PBMCs, obtained around atezolizumab (anti-PD-L1) treatment. Receptor source: a man between 65 and 85 years old with urothelial cancer.

J is TRBJ2-3 and V is TRBV4-3; D is unresolved. V shed 4 bases and J shed 0 bases, with 11 bases lying between them. This CDR3 spans 15 amino acids. Germline loops: CDR1 LGHNA, CDR2 YSLEER. The CDR3 reads CASSPQVASTDTQYF. The DNA for the CDR3 is TGCGCCAGCAGCCCCCAGGTGGCTAGCACAGATACGCAGTATTTT.

The gene calls are TRBV14 and TRBJ2-3, with a possible D match to TRBD2 (5 bases). Trimming took 2 bases from V and 1 from J, leaving 13 bases between them. CDR1 is SGHDN and CDR2 is FVKESK in the germline V gene. CDR3 length: 16 amino acids. The CDR3 region is CASSQRGPGGTDTQYF. The DNA of the CDR3 is TGTGCCAGCAGCCAAAGAGGGCCCGGCGGCACAGATACGCAGTATTTT.

Worth noting for this clone: A far larger clone is a single base away, which makes a read error likely. The chain couples TRBV4-2 to TRBJ2-2; D remains unclear. CDR1 and CDR2 (germline): LGHNA, YNFKEQ. Trimming took off 0 bases at V and 1 base at J, with 3 bases between the two ends. The CDR3 is 14 residues long. The CDR3 loop is CASSQDRNTGELFF. The CDR3 nucleotides read TGTGCCAGCAGCCAAGATCGGAACACCGGGGAGCTGTTTTTT.

The J gene is TRBJ1-5, the V gene TRBV19; D is possibly TRBD1 (5 bases). The V end was cut by 1 base, the J end by 3 bases, with 7 bases between. CDR3 length: 14 amino acids. The V gene's germline CDR1 is LNHDA and CDR2 SQIVND (reference sequence). The CDR3 reads CASSIGQYNQPQHF. CDR3 coding DNA: TGTGCCAGTAGTATAGGACAGTACAATCAGCCCCAGCATTTT.

DNA for the CDR3: TGCGCCAGCAGCCATCCGGCCCAGGTCAACACTGAAGCTTTCTTT. It codes for CASSHPAQVNTEAFF. The chain combines TRBV4-1 with TRBJ1-1; D is undetermined. The CDR3 loop spans 15 amino acids. Germline lookup yields CDR1 MGHRA and CDR2 YSYEKL. The ends were cut back, 3 bases at V and 2 bases at J, with 13 bases in the middle.

The CDR3 DNA is TGTGCCAGCAGACGAAACAGGGGGGAGCAAGATACGCAGTATTTT. Translation: CASRRNRGEQDTQYF. This chain uses TRBV7-2 with TRBJ2-3, with 8 bases identical to TRBD1. The CDR3 runs 15 residues. Germline V gene data show CDR1 as SGHTA and CDR2 as FQGNSA. The V segment lost 6 bases and the J segment 5 bases; nucleotides outside the gene matches: 10.

This chain links TRBV10-3 with TRBJ2-3; TRBD2 aligns across 8 bases. CDR3 length equals 17 residues. Trimming cost V 0 bases and J 4 bases; bases outside gene matches: 9. Germline V lookup: CDR1 ENHRY, CDR2 SYGVKD. CDR3 residues: CAISESANGGAADTQYF. The CDR3 DNA is TGTGCCATCAGTGAGTCGGCGAACGGGGGGGCTGCAGATACGCAGTATTTT.

The chain joins TRBV5-1 to TRBJ2-2, with no clear D. In germline, CDR1 is SGHRS, CDR2 YFSETQ. V shed 4 bases and J shed 0 bases, with 7 bases lying between them. The CDR3 contains 14 residues. In DNA form, the CDR3 reads TGCGCCAGCAGCCGCGATACGAACACCGGGGAGCTGTTTTTT. Amino acid sequence: CASSRDTNTGELFF.

The chain joins TRBV19 to TRBJ1-1; D ambiguous. CDR1 and CDR2 from the germline V gene are LNHDA and SQIVND (reference sequence). The V and J ends lost 1 base and 5 bases respectively, with 14 bases between them. The CDR3 sequence is 15 residues long. CDR3 nucleotides: TGTGCCAGTAGTATAGGAGGGCGGCTCGGGACTGAAGCTTTCTTT. This sequence encodes CASSIGGRLGTEAFF.

The rearrangement links TRBV5-6 to TRBJ2-4; D uncertain. V was trimmed by 2 bases and J by 9 bases, leaving 15 bases between them. CDR1 is SGHDT, CDR2 YYEEEE, per germline. There are 14 residues in the CDR3. CDR3 in amino acids: CASSFRVVGTIQYF. CDR3 in DNA: TGTGCCAGCAGCTTCCGCGTAGTGGGCACCATTCAGTACTTC.

The chain uses TRBV2 and TRBJ2-5, with 9 positions matching TRBD2. CDR3 size: 15 residues. The germline gives CDR1 SNHLY, CDR2 FYNNEI. The junction had 9 bases not matched to a gene; V was cut back by 6 bases and J by 4 bases. The CDR3 here is CASRKRREGVETQYF. The CDR3 region has the DNA TGTGCCAGCAGAAAAAGGCGGGAGGGCGTAGAGACCCAGTACTTC.

The chain has TRBV5-1 and TRBJ1-4; D not resolved. Germline V lookup: CDR1 SGHRS, CDR2 YFSETQ. This CDR3 has 15 amino acids. The V end lost 0 bases, the J end lost 0 bases, and 6 bases lay between the germline ends. The CDR3 nucleotides are TGCGCCAGCAGCTTGGCGTCAGCAACTAATGAAAAACTGTTTTTT. It yields the protein CASSLASATNEKLFF.

The rearrangement links TRBV7-2 to TRBJ1-2; TRBD1 matches 8 bases. After removal of 5 bases from V and 3 bases from J, the junction contained 2 bases not matched to a gene. The germline V gene encodes CDR1 SGHTA and CDR2 FQGNSA. CDR3 size: 13 residues. In DNA form, the CDR3 reads TGTGCCAGCAGCACGACAGGGGACTATGGCTACACCTTC. Its protein is CASSTTGDYGYTF.

The V gene is TRBV5-6, the J gene TRBJ2-7; no clear D gene. From germline, CDR1 is SGHDT and CDR2 YYEEEE. The germline V and J ends were trimmed by 4 bases and 1 base, with 15 bases remaining between them. This CDR3 has 15 residues. The DNA for the CDR3 is TGTGCCAGCAGCCTGGGCCCCGAGGAGTCCTACGAGCAGTACTTC. As protein: CASSLGPEESYEQYF.

The rearrangement joins TRBV6-5 to TRBJ2-7; TRBD1 agrees at 7 bases. Germline V gene lookup returns CDR1 MNHEY and CDR2 SVGAGI. V shed 4 bases, J shed 3 bases, and the junction held 9 bases outside the gene matches. The CDR3 consists of 15 residues. For the CDR3, the DNA is TGTGCCAGCAGTTCCAGACAGGGAATCAACTACGAGCAGTACTTC. It yields the protein CASSSRQGINYEQYF.

The genes are TRBV28 and TRBJ2-7, with 7 bases that match TRBD1. This CDR3 is 14 amino acids long. V dropped 3 bases and J dropped 4; count of bases not matched to a gene: 6. Germline V gene data show CDR1 as MDHEN and CDR2 as SYDVKM. The CDR3 protein is CASSFRGRGYEQYF. CDR3 bases: TGTGCCAGCAGTTTTAGGGGGCGCGGGTACGAGCAGTACTTC.

The rearrangement uses TRBV6-5 and TRBJ2-2, with D maybe TRBD1 (5 bases). V shed 6 bases and J shed 4 bases, with 9 bases lying between them. Germline CDR1 and CDR2: MNHEY and SVGAGI. The CDR3 loop spans 13 amino acids. The CDR3 sequence is CASRGQGTGELFF. The CDR3 coding sequence is TGTGCCAGCAGAGGGCAGGGCACCGGGGAGCTGTTTTTT.

V usage is TRBV19 and J usage is TRBJ2-1; 15 bases align to TRBD2. Germline CDR1 reads LNHDA; CDR2 reads SQIVND (reference sequence). J was trimmed by 10 bases and V by 4 bases; bases with no gene match: 11. The CDR3 contains 17 residues. The CDR3 bases are TGTGCCAGTAGTACGAGGACTAGCGGGGGGGCGCCGATAGAGCAGTTCTTC. Translation gives CASSTRTSGGAPIEQFF. The entire variable domain, with the rest obtained from reference TRBV19 and TRBJ2-1, is as follows: DGGITQSPKYLFRKEGQNVTLSCEQNLNHDAMYWYRQDPGQGLRLIYYSQIVNDFQKGDIAEGYSVSREKKESFPLTVTSAQKNPTAFYLCASSTRTSGGAPIEQFFGPGTRLTVL.

The chain uses TRBV6-5 and TRBJ1-1; D may be TRBD1 (6 bases). Germline-derived CDR1 and CDR2 are MNHEY and SVGAGI. The V gene lost 9 bases and the J gene lost 4 bases, with 18 bases spanning the gap. The CDR3 is made up of 14 amino acids. The CDR3, as DNA: TGTGCCAGGCTGACAGGAGGCGGGGGCACTGAAGCTTTCTTT. Protein sequence: CARLTGGGGTEAFF.

This clone was recorded once. The chain recombines TRBV7-2 with TRBJ2-7; TRBD1 aligns across 7 bases. The J segment lost 0 bases and the V segment lost 1 base, leaving 3 bases of the junction unmatched. This CDR3 is 15 amino acids long. CDR1 and CDR2 from the germline V gene are SGHTA and FQGNSA. The DNA of the CDR3 is TGTGCCAGCAGCTTAGGACAGGGTCGCTCCTACGAGCAGTACTTC. As protein: CASSLGQGRSYEQYF.

This clone occurred once. The chain has TRBV29-1 and TRBJ2-7, with TRBD2 matching 9 bases. Trimming cost V 2 bases and J 0 bases; bases outside gene matches: 5. Germline V gene lookup returns CDR1 SQVTM and CDR2 ANQGSEA. There are 15 residues in the CDR3. The CDR3 loop reads CSVELASGTSYEQYF. The DNA for the CDR3 is TGCAGCGTTGAATTGGCTAGCGGGACCTCCTACGAGCAGTACTTC.

The chain combines TRBV6-6 with TRBJ2-3; 7 nucleotides agree with TRBD1. Germline trimming cut 0 bases from V and 10 bases from J; bases unmatched to any gene: 4. The germline gives CDR1 MNHNY, CDR2 SVGAGI (reference sequence). The CDR3 sequence is 13 residues long. The CDR3 coding sequence is TGTGCCAGCAGTTACTCTCAGGGGGAAGCGCAGTATTTT. Amino acids: CASSYSQGEAQYF.